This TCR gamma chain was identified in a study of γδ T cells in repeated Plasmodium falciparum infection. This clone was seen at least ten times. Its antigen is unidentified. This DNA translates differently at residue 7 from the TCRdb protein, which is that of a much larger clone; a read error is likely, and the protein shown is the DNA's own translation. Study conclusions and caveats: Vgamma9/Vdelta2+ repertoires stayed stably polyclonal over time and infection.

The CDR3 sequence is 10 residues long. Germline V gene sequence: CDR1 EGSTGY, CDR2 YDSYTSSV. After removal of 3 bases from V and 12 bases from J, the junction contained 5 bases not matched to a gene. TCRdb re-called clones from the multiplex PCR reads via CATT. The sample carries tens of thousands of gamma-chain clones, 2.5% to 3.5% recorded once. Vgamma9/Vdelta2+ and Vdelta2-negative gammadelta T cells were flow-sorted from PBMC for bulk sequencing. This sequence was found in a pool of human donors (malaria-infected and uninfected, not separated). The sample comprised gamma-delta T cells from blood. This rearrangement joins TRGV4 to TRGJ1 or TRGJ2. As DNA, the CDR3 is TGTGCCACCTGGGATTCGAGGAAACTCTTT. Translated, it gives CATWDSRKLF.